This T cell receptor (beta chain) was captured by sequencing in a study of T cell repertoires in cytomegalovirus infection. Study-wide context: The authors used CMV epitopes that were HLA-C-restricted (recently identified) and HLA-B-restricted (well studied). Through public TCR beta signatures, both CMV infection and matching HLA type were indicated.

Each CDR3 protein is one row after TCRdb ran MiXCR on the reads. The sample has roughly 150,000 distinct CDR3 sequences, about 22% seen once. Findings and limits, study-wide: Ex vivo responses were dominated by HLA-C-restricted CMV-specific TCR beta clonotypes.

Comments on this clonotype: Antigen: not known.

V was trimmed by 2 bases and J by 4 bases, leaving 13 bases between them. The CDR3 has 15 residues. Germline V gene lookup returns CDR1 SGHAT and CDR2 FQDESV (reference sequence). The source was CD8+ T cells from cultured PBMCs, collected from culture after CMV antigen stimulation. This sequence was found in a human donor in good health (CMV status not recorded). Some clones in this sample may be carry-over from other donors' samples. This chain links TRBV11-1 with TRBJ2-3, with a tentative D call TRBD2 (6 bases). The CDR3 sequence: CASSLTGTSPDTQYF. CDR3 coding DNA: TGTGCCAGCAGCTTAACCGGGACTTCGCCAGATACGCAGTATTTT.